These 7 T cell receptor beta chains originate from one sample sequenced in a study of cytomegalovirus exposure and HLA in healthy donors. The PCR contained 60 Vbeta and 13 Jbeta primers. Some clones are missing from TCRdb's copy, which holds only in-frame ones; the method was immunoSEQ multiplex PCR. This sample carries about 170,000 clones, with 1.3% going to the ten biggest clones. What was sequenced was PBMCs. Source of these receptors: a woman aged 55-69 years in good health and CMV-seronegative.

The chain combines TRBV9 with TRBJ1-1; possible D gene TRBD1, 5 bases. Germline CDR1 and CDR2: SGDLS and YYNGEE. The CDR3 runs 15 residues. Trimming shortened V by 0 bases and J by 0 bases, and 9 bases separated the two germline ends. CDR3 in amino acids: CASSVGGSMNTEAFF. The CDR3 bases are TGTGCCAGCAGCGTAGGGGGCTCCATGAACACTGAAGCTTTCTTT.

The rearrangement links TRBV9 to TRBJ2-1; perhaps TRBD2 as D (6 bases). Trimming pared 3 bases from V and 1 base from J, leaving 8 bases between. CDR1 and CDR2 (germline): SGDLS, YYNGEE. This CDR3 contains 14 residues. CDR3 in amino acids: CASSGEASYNEQFF. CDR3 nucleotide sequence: TGTGCCAGCAGCGGGGAGGCTTCCTACAATGAGCAGTTCTTC.

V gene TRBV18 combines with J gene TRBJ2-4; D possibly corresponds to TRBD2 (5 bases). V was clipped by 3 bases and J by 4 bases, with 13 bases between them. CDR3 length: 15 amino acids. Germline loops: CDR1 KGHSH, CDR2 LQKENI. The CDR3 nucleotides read TGTGCCAGCTCACCTTGGACGGGGAGAAAAAACATTCAGTACTTC. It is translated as CASSPWTGRKNIQYF.

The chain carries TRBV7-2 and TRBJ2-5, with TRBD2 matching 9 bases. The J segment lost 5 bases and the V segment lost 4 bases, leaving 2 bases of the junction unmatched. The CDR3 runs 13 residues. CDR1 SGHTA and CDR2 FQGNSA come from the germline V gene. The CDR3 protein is CASSSSGGETQYF. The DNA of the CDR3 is TGTGCCAGCAGCTCCAGCGGGGGGGAGACCCAGTACTTC.

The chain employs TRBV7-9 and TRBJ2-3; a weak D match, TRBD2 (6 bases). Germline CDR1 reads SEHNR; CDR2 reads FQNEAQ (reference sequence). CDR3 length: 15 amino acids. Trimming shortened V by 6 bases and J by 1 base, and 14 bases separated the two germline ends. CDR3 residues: CASSSGVAGTDTQYF. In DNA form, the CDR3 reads TGTGCCAGCAGTTCCGGGGTAGCGGGCACAGATACGCAGTATTTT.

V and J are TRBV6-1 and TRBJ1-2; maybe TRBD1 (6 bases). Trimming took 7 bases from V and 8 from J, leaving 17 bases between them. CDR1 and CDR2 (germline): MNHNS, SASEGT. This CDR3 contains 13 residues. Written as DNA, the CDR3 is TGTGCCAGCACTTGGACAGCATCGAGGGGCTACACCTTC. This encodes CASTWTASRGYTF.

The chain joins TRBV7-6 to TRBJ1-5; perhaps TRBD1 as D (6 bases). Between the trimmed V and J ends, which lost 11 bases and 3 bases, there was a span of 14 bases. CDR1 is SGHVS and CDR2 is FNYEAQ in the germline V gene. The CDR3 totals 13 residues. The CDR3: CAPGEGNNQPQHF. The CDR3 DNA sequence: TGTGCCCCAGGGGAGGGAAACAATCAGCCCCAGCATTTT.